This passage covers 13 T cell receptor beta chains from one sample sequenced in a study of OX40 agonist ivuxolimab in advanced cancers. Some clones are missing from TCRdb's copy, which holds only in-frame ones; the method was immunoSEQ multiplex PCR. The table records around 53,000 clones, 70% to 90% of them present only once. This material consisted of CD4+ or CD8+ T cells sorted from blood, taken in a trial of the OX40 agonist ivuxolimab. These receptor sequences come from an adult with an advanced solid tumor such as melanoma, head and neck, liver or kidney cancer.

V is TRBV18 and J is TRBJ2-1; 7 bases are shared with TRBD2. Germline assignment: CDR1 KGHSH and CDR2 LQKENI. The CDR3 consists of 17 residues. Trimming at V came to 6 bases and at J to 9 bases, leaving 20 bases not matched to a gene. The CDR3 loop reads CASSPAASGGNVREQFF. CDR3 coding DNA: TGTGCCAGCTCCCCGGCAGCTAGCGGTGGGAACGTTCGTGAGCAGTTCTTC.

This clone was seen more than once but under ten times. The J gene is TRBJ1-1, the V gene TRBV5-1, with 7 positions matching TRBD1. Germline assignment: CDR1 SGHRS and CDR2 YFSETQ. This CDR3 region has 17 residues. V gave up 0 bases and J gave up 1 base; unmatched junction bases: 9. CDR3 protein: CASSLEQGPPWNTEAFF. The CDR3 region has the DNA TGCGCCAGCAGCTTGGAACAGGGGCCCCCCTGGAACACTGAAGCTTTCTTT. Supplemented by reference TRBV5-1 and TRBJ1-1, the full variable domain reads KAGVTQTPRYLIKTRGQQVTLSCSPISGHRSVSWYQQTPGQGLQFLFEYFSETQRNKGNFPGRFSGRQFSNSRSEMNVSTLELGDSALYLCASSLEQGPPWNTEAFFGQGTRLTVV.

This chain uses TRBV19 with TRBJ1-2; D gene uncertain. The CDR3 extends over 15 amino acids. Germline CDR1 reads LNHDA; CDR2 reads SQIVND (reference sequence). Trimming removed 4 bases from V and 3 bases from J, with 15 bases in between. Written as DNA, the CDR3 is TGTGCCAGTAGTAAAGGCCCCCTGCTACACTATGGCTACACCTTC. Translated, it gives CASSKGPLLHYGYTF.

The chain uses TRBV30 and TRBJ1-1; a weak D match, TRBD1 (5 bases). CDR3 length equals 13 residues. V was pared by 3 bases and J by 5 bases, with 13 bases between. Per germline, CDR1 GTSNPN and CDR2 SVGIG (reference sequence). In DNA form, the CDR3 reads TGTGCCTGGAGCCCCGGGGGGGTTACTGAAGCTTTCTTT. Translating it yields CAWSPGGVTEAFF.

This chain connects TRBV5-1 to TRBJ2-5; TRBD2 aligns across 14 bases. Germline CDR1 and CDR2: SGHRS and YFSETQ. J lost 0 bases, V lost 4 bases, and 5 bases had no gene match. The CDR3 is 17 residues long. The CDR3 spells CASSRTSGGLYQETQYF. The CDR3 nucleotides read TGCGCCAGCAGCCGGACTAGCGGGGGGTTGTACCAAGAGACCCAGTACTTC.

V is TRBV6-1 and J is TRBJ2-7; 7 positions match TRBD1. V shed 8 bases and J 0 bases; nucleotides not matched to a gene: 7. Germline-derived CDR1 and CDR2 are MNHNS and SASEGT. This CDR3 has 14 amino acids. The CDR3 DNA follows: TGTGCCAGCCTACTGACAGGGTACTCCTACGAGCAGTACTTC. Its protein product is CASLLTGYSYEQYF.

This chain joins TRBV25-1 and TRBJ2-3; possibly TRBD1 or TRBD2 for D (6 bases each). V lost 7 bases and J lost 4, with 15 bases in between. CDR3 length: 14 amino acids. CDR1 MGHDK and CDR2 SYGVNS come from the germline V gene. The CDR3 coding sequence is TGTGCCAGCACCTCGAAGGGGGGCCCAGATACGCAGTATTTT. Protein sequence: CASTSKGGPDTQYF. Variable domain in full (rest from reference TRBV25-1 and TRBJ2-3): EADIYQTPRYLVIGTGKKITLECSQTMGHDKMYWYQQDPGMELHLIHYSYGVNSTEKGDLSSESTVSRIRTEHFPLTLESARPSHTSQYLCASTSKGGPDTQYFGPGTRLTVL.

This chain links TRBV7-6 with TRBJ2-3; 8 bases agree with TRBD1. Trimming cost V 6 bases and J 0 bases; bases outside gene matches: 2. The germline gives CDR1 SGHVS, CDR2 FNYEAQ. The CDR3 loop spans 14 amino acids. In DNA form, the CDR3 reads TGTGCCAGCAGGGACAGGGTTAGCACAGATACGCAGTATTTT. Amino acids: CASRDRVSTDTQYF.

The chain joins TRBV7-2 to TRBJ2-5; 8 nucleotides agree with TRBD1. Germline lookup yields CDR1 SGHTA and CDR2 FQGNSA. Germline trimming cut 1 base from V and 4 bases from J; bases unmatched to any gene: 5. This CDR3 contains 15 residues. CDR3 DNA sequence: TGTGCCAGCAGCTTAGATGGGACAGGTATAGAGACCCAGTACTTC. The encoded protein is CASSLDGTGIETQYF. Combining the CDR3 with reference TRBV7-2 and TRBJ2-5 gives the whole variable domain GAGVSQSPSNKVTEKGKDVELRCDPISGHTALYWYRQSLGQGLEFLIYFQGNSAPDKSGLPSDRFSAERTGGSVSTLTIQRTQQEDSAVYLCASSLDGTGIETQYFGPGTRLLVL.

The chain recombines TRBV30 with TRBJ2-5, with TRBD1 matching over 8 bases. The germline V gene encodes CDR1 GTSNPN and CDR2 SVGIG (reference sequence). CDR3 size: 15 residues. J gave up 4 bases and V 3 bases, and 10 bases lay outside the gene matches. In DNA form, the CDR3 reads TGTGCCTGGAGGTCCGGCAGGGGGCCAGGAGAGACCCAGTACTTC. Its protein product is CAWRSGRGPGETQYF.

V usage is TRBV9 and J usage is TRBJ1-2; D is ambiguous. V lost 0 bases to trimming and J lost 7 bases, with 7 bases between them. The CDR3 is 12 residues long. Germline V gene sequence: CDR1 SGDLS, CDR2 YYNGEE. In nucleotides, the CDR3 is TGTGCCAGCAGCGTAGCTGAGCGTGGCTACACCTTC. Translation gives CASSVAERGYTF.

The chain links TRBV10-3 to TRBJ2-7, with D perhaps TRBD2 (5 bases). Germline CDR1 reads ENHRY; CDR2 reads SYGVKD. The CDR3 totals 12 residues. Trimming left V 2 bases short and J 6 bases short, with 8 bases between. CDR3: CAISETRFEQYF. The DNA of the CDR3 is TGTGCCATCAGTGAGACTAGGTTCGAGCAGTACTTC.

This clone has more than one count but fewer than ten. The genes are TRBV6-1 and TRBJ2-3; 9 bases fit TRBD1. Germline-derived CDR1 and CDR2 are MNHNS and SASEGT. The CDR3 spans 14 residues. The junction had 7 bases not matched to a gene; V was cut back by 6 bases and J by 6 bases. CDR3 region: CASSLDRGKDTQYF. The CDR3 bases are TGTGCCAGCAGCCTAGACAGGGGGAAGGATACGCAGTATTTT.